The next 28 T cell receptor beta chains were all read from a single sample in a study of cytomegalovirus exposure and HLA in healthy donors. Researchers ran the PCR with 60 Vbeta and 13 Jbeta primers. TCRdb's table, derived via immunoSEQ multiplex PCR, lists solely in-frame clones and lacks some. The profile shows about 200,000 clones, around 79% of them singletons. The sequenced sample was PBMCs. The receptors were gathered from a male donor in good health and CMV-seropositive.

This sequence joins TRBV2 and TRBJ1-3; D remains unclear. Trimming shortened V by 7 bases and J by 3 bases, and 13 bases separated the two germline ends. The CDR3 is made up of 14 amino acids. Germline V gene lookup returns CDR1 SNHLY and CDR2 FYNNEI. This chain's CDR3 is CASNPQAFGNTIYF. The CDR3 coding sequence is TGTGCCAGCAACCCCCAAGCTTTTGGAAACACCATATATTTT.

This chain uses TRBV28 with TRBJ1-4; a possible D gene is TRBD1 (5 bases). The CDR3 covers 14 residues. V gave up 3 bases and J gave up 5 bases, with 10 bases separating them. Germline CDR1 and CDR2: MDHEN and SYDVKM. DNA of the CDR3: TGTGCCAGCAGTTTTGGGGGGGGAAATGAAAAACTGTTTTTT. It yields the protein CASSFGGGNEKLFF.

This clone was seen just once. The chain has TRBV27 and TRBJ2-5, with D maybe TRBD1 (5 bases). Trimming shortened V by 3 bases and J by 4 bases, and 15 bases separated the two germline ends. The CDR3 runs 15 residues. Germline CDR1 is MNHEY and CDR2 is SMNVEV (reference sequence). CDR3 loop: CASSLGFGAGETQYF. The CDR3 nucleotides are TGTGCCAGCAGTTTGGGTTTTGGGGCTGGAGAGACCCAGTACTTC.

The table lists this clone with a count of one. The chain combines TRBV6-5 with TRBJ2-1; D is unclear. There are 11 residues in the CDR3. Germline values: CDR1 MNHEY, CDR2 SVGAGI. V gave up 4 bases and J gave up 9 bases, with 7 bases separating them. The CDR3 spells CASSFPGEQFF. The CDR3 nucleotides read TGTGCCAGCAGTTTCCCGGGTGAGCAGTTCTTC.

With regard to this clone: This sample includes further DNA sequences coding for the same CDR3. V and J are TRBV18 and TRBJ2-7, with D maybe TRBD1 (8 bases). The CDR3 contains 15 residues. Trimming pared 6 bases from V and 2 bases from J, leaving 17 bases between. Germline lookup yields CDR1 KGHSH and CDR2 LQKENI. CDR3 amino acids: CASSPGQGGTYEQYF. The CDR3 DNA is TGTGCCAGCTCCCCAGGACAGGGAGGGACCTACGAGCAGTACTTC.

J is TRBJ1-2 and V is TRBV6-1; D uncertain. Germline V gives CDR1 MNHNS, CDR2 SASEGT. This CDR3 spans 11 amino acids. Trimming removed 6 bases at V and 4 bases at J, with 6 bases between. The CDR3 is CASRNSYGYTF. CDR3 DNA: TGTGCCAGCAGGAACAGCTATGGCTACACCTTC.

The chain employs TRBV5-1 and TRBJ2-1; 7 nucleotides match TRBD2. J gave up 3 bases and V 0 bases, and 3 bases lay outside the gene matches. CDR1 and CDR2 (germline): SGHRS, YFSETQ. The CDR3 contains 15 residues. The DNA of the CDR3 is TGCGCCAGCAGCTTGGAACCGGGAGGCTACAATGAGCAGTTCTTC. Translating it yields CASSLEPGGYNEQFF.

J is TRBJ1-2 and V is TRBV6-5, with 10 bases that match TRBD1. Trimming removed 6 bases from V and 7 bases from J; junction bases left unmatched: 11. Germline loops: CDR1 MNHEY, CDR2 SVGAGI. The CDR3 contains 15 residues. CDR3 in DNA: TGTGCCAGCAGCCGATCCGGGACAGGGGTTGGTGGCTACACCTTC. Translation gives CASSRSGTGVGGYTF.

The V and J genes are TRBV10-3 and TRBJ1-1; possibly TRBD1 for D (5 bases). CDR3 length: 14 amino acids. CDR1 and CDR2 from the germline V gene are ENHRY and SYGVKD. V was clipped by 10 bases and J by 0 bases, with 15 bases between them. CDR3 loop: CATKLQDMNTEAFF. As DNA, the CDR3 is TGTGCCACGAAGTTACAGGATATGAACACTGAAGCTTTCTTT.

This rearrangement joins TRBV7-3 to TRBJ2-1; D not certain. V was clipped by 2 bases and J by 4 bases, with 12 bases between them. Per germline, CDR1 SGHTA and CDR2 FQGTGA. This CDR3 has 15 amino acids. The CDR3 DNA is TGTGCCAGCAGCTTAGTTGACAACATTTACAATGAGCAGTTCTTC. Its protein product is CASSLVDNIYNEQFF.

This clone has only a few counts. The rearrangement uses TRBV20-1 and TRBJ1-2, with TRBD1 matching over 7 bases. Germline V gene sequence: CDR1 DFQATT, CDR2 SNEGSKA (reference sequence). CDR3 length: 10 amino acids. With 6 bases clipped from V and 12 bases from J, the junction kept 7 bases outside the gene matches. The CDR3 nucleotides read TGCAGTGCACGGGACAGTGGGAACACCTTC. Translating it yields CSARDSGNTF.

The chain's CDR3 is CATRGGTEAFF. For the CDR3, the DNA is TGTGCCACCAGGGGGGGGACTGAAGCTTTCTTT. V is TRBV28 and J is TRBJ1-1; TRBD1 matches 7 bases. Germline CDR1 reads MDHEN; CDR2 reads SYDVKM. V gave up 10 bases and J gave up 5 bases; unmatched junction bases: 4. The length of the CDR3 is 11 residues. Variable domain in full (rest from reference TRBV28 and TRBJ1-1): DVKVTQSSRYLVKRTGEKVFLECVQDMDHENMFWYRQDPGLGLRLIYFSYDVKMKEKGDIPEGYSVSREKKERFSLILESASTNQTSMYLCATRGGTEAFFGQGTRLTVV.

J is TRBJ1-2 and V is TRBV30, with a weak D call TRBD1 (6 bases). The CDR3 loop spans 12 amino acids. Germline V CDR1 and CDR2: GTSNPN, SVGIG (reference sequence). Trimming took 0 bases from V and 10 from J, leaving 12 bases between them. CDR3 protein: CAWSVLQGTYTF. Here the CDR3 DNA reads TGTGCCTGGAGTGTACTACAGGGAACCTACACCTTC. The full variable domain, its missing parts supplied by reference TRBV30 and TRBJ1-2, is SQTIHQWPATLVQPVGSPLSLECTVEGTSNPNLYWYRQAAGRGLQLLFYSVGIGQISSEVPQNLSASRPQDRQFILSSKKLLLSDSGFYLCAWSVLQGTYTFGSGTRLTVV.

This clone showed up just once. The V gene is TRBV15, the J gene TRBJ1-5, with a tentative D call TRBD1 (6 bases). The CDR3 has 17 amino acids. Looked up from germline, CDR1 is LNHNV and CDR2 is YYDKDF (reference sequence). V was pared by 5 bases and J by 0 bases, with 17 bases between. The CDR3 nucleotides are TGTGCCACCAGCGGATTGGACAGAGAATATAGCAATCAGCCCCAGCATTTT. It is translated as CATSGLDREYSNQPQHF.

J is TRBJ1-1 and V is TRBV2, with 8 bases matching TRBD1. The CDR3 length is 14 residues. Per germline, CDR1 SNHLY and CDR2 FYNNEI. The V gene end was trimmed by 6 bases and the J gene end by 6 bases; junction bases not matched to a gene: 9. Here the CDR3 DNA reads TGTGCCAGCAGGGGAAGACAGGGGAGGGCTGAAGCTTTCTTT. This gives the protein CASRGRQGRAEAFF.

This clone was detected only a few times. The J gene is TRBJ1-2, the V gene TRBV7-9; 7 nucleotides align to TRBD1. V lost 5 bases to trimming and J lost 10 bases; unmatched junction nucleotides: 4. This CDR3 is 11 amino acids long. CDR1 is SEHNR, CDR2 FQNEAQ, per germline (reference sequence). The CDR3 DNA is TGTGCCAGCAGCGCGGGACAGTACTACACCTTC. Protein product: CASSAGQYYTF. Complete variable domain (other parts from reference TRBV7-9 and TRBJ1-2): DTGVSQNPRHKITKRGQNVTFRCDPISEHNRLYWYRQTLGQGPEFLTYFQNEAQLEKSRLLSDRFSAERPKGSFSTLEIQRTEQGDSAMYLCASSAGQYYTFGSGTRLTVV.

Notes on this clone: Other nucleotide sequences in the sample specify the same CDR3. The V call is TRBV10-3, the J call TRBJ2-7; D is uncertain. V shed 6 bases and J shed 4 bases, with 7 bases lying between them. In germline, CDR1 is ENHRY, CDR2 SYGVKD. This CDR3 is 11 amino acids long. Here the CDR3 DNA reads TGTGCCATCAGCGACTTATACGAGCAGTACTTC. Translating gives CAISDLYEQYF.

This clone was counted a single time. This chain uses TRBV7-3 with TRBJ2-1; 8 bases map to TRBD2. The germline V gene has CDR1 SGHTA and CDR2 FQGTGA. V was clipped by 3 bases and J by 7 bases; unmatched bases: 8. This CDR3 is built from 15 residues. CDR3 DNA: TGTGCCAGCAGCTTGTCCGGGACTAGTAATAATGAGCAGTTCTTC. Translated, it gives CASSLSGTSNNEQFF.

This clone was observed once. V and J are TRBV7-2 and TRBJ2-1; possibly TRBD2 for D (6 bases). Germline V gene sequence: CDR1 SGHTA, CDR2 FQGNSA. V shed 5 bases and J shed 10 bases, with 12 bases lying between them. The CDR3 spans 12 residues. The CDR3 nucleotides read TGTGCCAGCAGCCCTCGGGAGATCGAGCAGTTCTTC. This translates into CASSPREIEQFF.

The CDR3 DNA sequence: TGCGCCAGCAGCTTGCAGGGGGGAATTGAAAAACTGTTTTTT. Protein sequence: CASSLQGGIEKLFF. The chain carries TRBV5-1 and TRBJ1-4; 7 bases map to TRBD1. CDR1 is SGHRS, CDR2 YFSETQ, per germline. Trimming took 1 base from V and 7 from J; bases not matched to a gene: 4. The CDR3 loop spans 14 amino acids.

The V call is TRBV4-2, the J call TRBJ2-1, with 9 bases matching TRBD2. J gave up 7 bases and V 0 bases, and 7 bases lay outside the gene matches. Germline V gives CDR1 LGHNA, CDR2 YNFKEQ. This CDR3 region has 16 residues. The CDR3 nucleotides are TGTGCCAGCAGCCAAGAGTGGCTAGCGGGACCGAATGAGCAGTTCTTC. Amino acids: CASSQEWLAGPNEQFF.

The rearrangement links TRBV5-1 to TRBJ2-1; TRBD1 aligns across 9 bases. The CDR3 covers 17 residues. Germline V gene data show CDR1 as SGHRS and CDR2 as YFSETQ. After removal of 0 bases from V and 8 bases from J, the junction contained 12 bases not matched to a gene. CDR3 in DNA: TGCGCCAGCAGCTTGGGGGACAGGGCCTCACCCTGGGATGAGCAGTTCTTC. Encoded protein: CASSLGDRASPWDEQFF.

The chain combines TRBV19 with TRBJ1-1; weak D call: TRBD1 (5 bases). The CDR3 consists of 14 residues. In germline, CDR1 is LNHDA, CDR2 SQIVND (reference sequence). The V end lost 0 bases, the J end lost 4 bases, and 9 bases lay between the germline ends. CDR3 DNA: TGTGCCAGTAGTATAGACCCAGGGTTCACTGAAGCTTTCTTT. Translation gives CASSIDPGFTEAFF.

This chain joins TRBV7-2 and TRBJ2-5; TRBD2 matches 7 bases. CDR1 SGHTA and CDR2 FQGNSA come from the germline V gene. The CDR3 has 14 residues. Trimming removed 11 bases from V and 5 bases from J; junction bases left unmatched: 14. The CDR3 loop reads CAGNSGGREETQYF. The DNA of the CDR3 is TGTGCCGGAAATTCGGGGGGACGGGAGGAGACCCAGTACTTC.

The chain is built from TRBV28 and TRBJ2-1; the match to TRBD2 covers 10 bases. V was pared by 1 base and J by 15 bases, with 9 bases of the junction left unmatched. The germline V gene has CDR1 MDHEN and CDR2 SYDVKM. The CDR3 contains 14 residues. The CDR3 DNA reads as TGTGCCAGCAGTTTATCCCAGCGGGAGGGCCAGCGGTTCTTC. Translation: CASSLSQREGQRFF. Supplemented by reference TRBV28 and TRBJ2-1, the full variable domain reads DVKVTQSSRYLVKRTGEKVFLECVQDMDHENMFWYRQDPGLGLRLIYFSYDVKMKEKGDIPEGYSVSREKKERFSLILESASTNQTSMYLCASSLSQREGQRFFGPGTRLTVL.

The chain links TRBV9 to TRBJ2-2; a weak D match, TRBD2 (5 bases). The germline V gene has CDR1 SGDLS and CDR2 YYNGEE. The CDR3 is made up of 14 amino acids. V lost 4 bases and J lost 7, with 14 bases in between. CDR3 loop: CASSPWGVGGELFF. The CDR3 DNA sequence: TGTGCCAGCAGCCCTTGGGGAGTTGGCGGGGAGCTGTTTTTT.

The chain joins TRBV9 to TRBJ1-6; no clear D gene. Germline V gives CDR1 SGDLS, CDR2 YYNGEE. CDR3 size: 14 residues. Trimming took off 4 bases at V and 6 bases at J, with 11 bases between the two ends. CDR3 sequence: CASSPRVFNSPLHF. DNA for the CDR3: TGTGCCAGCAGCCCGCGGGTCTTTAATTCACCCCTCCACTTT.

This rearrangement joins TRBV7-3 to TRBJ2-3, with TRBD2 matching over 7 bases. Looked up from germline, CDR1 is SGHTA and CDR2 is FQGTGA. Trimming cost V 2 bases and J 3 bases; bases outside gene matches: 5. This CDR3 is 15 amino acids long. CDR3 residues: CASSLYGGLTDTQYF. CDR3 nucleotides: TGTGCCAGCAGCTTATACGGGGGGTTGACAGATACGCAGTATTTT. The whole variable domain, filled in from reference TRBV7-3 and TRBJ2-3, reads GAGVSQTPSNKVTEKGKYVELRCDPISGHTALYWYRQSLGQGPEFLIYFQGTGAADDSGLPNDRFFAVRPEGSVSTLKIQRTERGDSAVYLCASSLYGGLTDTQYFGPGTRLTVL.